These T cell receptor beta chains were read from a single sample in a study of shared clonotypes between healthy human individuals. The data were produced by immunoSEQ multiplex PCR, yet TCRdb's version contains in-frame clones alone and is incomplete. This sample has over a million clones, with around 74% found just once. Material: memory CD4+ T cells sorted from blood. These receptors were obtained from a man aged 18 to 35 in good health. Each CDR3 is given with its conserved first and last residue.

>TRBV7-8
CASSLGLAGMYEQYF
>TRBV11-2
CASSLDLILASYNEQFF
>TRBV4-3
CASSQVSASTDTQYF
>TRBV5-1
CASSSFSMNTEAFF
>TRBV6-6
CASRRKKLFF
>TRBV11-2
CASSLGSLYEQYF
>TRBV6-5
CASSYSDSLAAFF
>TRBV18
CASSPSQYQETQYF
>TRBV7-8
CASGGAYEQYF
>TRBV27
CASARRSNQPQHF
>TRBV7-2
CASSLSLMSNQPQHF
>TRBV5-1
CASRPGSGANVLTF
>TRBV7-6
CASSHPRFSGNTIYF
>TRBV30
CAWGERDTQYF
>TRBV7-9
CASIRHNEQFF
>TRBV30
CAWTPRGQGNQPQHF
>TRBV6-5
CASSFTGDQPQHF
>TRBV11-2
CASSLRGQSNTEAFF
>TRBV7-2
CASSLTAGGGRTYNEQFF
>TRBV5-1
CASSLDRGGYTF
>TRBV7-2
CASSPWGGAYEQYF
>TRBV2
CASSEHPWSGGNNEQFF
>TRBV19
CASSLAGASGELFF
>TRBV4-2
CASSQEGETQYF
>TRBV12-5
CASGFELGSNSPLHF
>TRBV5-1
CASSPDTGNQPQHF